The rows below give T cell receptor beta chains drawn from one sample of a study of Graves' ophthalmopathy and Graves' hyperthyroidism. TCRdb passed the multiplex PCR reads through MiXCR, listing each CDR3 protein once. In the table there are about 740,000 distinct CDR3 sequences, roughly two fifths of which are singletons. The specimen was peripheral blood. These TCRs come from an adult man with Graves' ophthalmopathy. Both conserved end residues are part of each CDR3. Fields, in order: J gene, V gene, CDR3 protein.

j_gene: TRBJ2-7
v_gene: TRBV20-1
CDR3aa: CSARARQGLEQYF

j_gene: TRBJ1-6
v_gene: TRBV6-6
CDR3aa: CASRTTGPDIRSPLHF

j_gene: TRBJ1-5
v_gene: TRBV12-3/TRBV12-4
CDR3aa: CASSLRALADQPQHF

j_gene: TRBJ1-5
v_gene: TRBV28
CDR3aa: CASSSGWHQPQHF

j_gene: TRBJ2-7
v_gene: TRBV30
CDR3aa: CAWSVQGTSRTYEQYF

j_gene: TRBJ2-2
v_gene: TRBV10-3
CDR3aa: CAISVTGGNTGELFF

j_gene: TRBJ2-7
v_gene: TRBV20-1
CDR3aa: CSAMNLRDSTYEQYF

j_gene: TRBJ2-7
v_gene: TRBV29-1
CDR3aa: CSAKYPGQGLYEQYF

j_gene: TRBJ2-7
v_gene: TRBV20-1
CDR3aa: CSASRDGGGEQYF

j_gene: TRBJ1-2
v_gene: TRBV9
CDR3aa: CASSPVSTTTYGYTF

j_gene: TRBJ2-5
v_gene: TRBV11-1
CDR3aa: CASSFSVEETQYF

j_gene: TRBJ2-5
v_gene: TRBV6-5
CDR3aa: CASSYSATSGIQETQYF

j_gene: TRBJ2-7
v_gene: TRBV24-1
CDR3aa: CATSDSGQGRNEQYF

j_gene: TRBJ2-7
v_gene: TRBV6-6
CDR3aa: CASSYGTGVTYEQYF

j_gene: TRBJ2-5
v_gene: TRBV20-1
CDR3aa: CSARDRGNTGETQYF